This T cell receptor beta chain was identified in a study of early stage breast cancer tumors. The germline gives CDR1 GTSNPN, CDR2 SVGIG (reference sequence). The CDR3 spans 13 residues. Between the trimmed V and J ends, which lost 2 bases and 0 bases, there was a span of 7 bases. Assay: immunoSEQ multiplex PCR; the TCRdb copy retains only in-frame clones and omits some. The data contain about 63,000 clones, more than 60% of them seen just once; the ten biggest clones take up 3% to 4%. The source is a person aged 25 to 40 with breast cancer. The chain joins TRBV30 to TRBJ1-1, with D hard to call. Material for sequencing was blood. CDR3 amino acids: CAWSWQVNTEAFF. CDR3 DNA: TGTGCCTGGAGTTGGCAGGTGAACACTGAAGCTTTCTTT.